The clone carrying this T cell receptor (beta chain) was observed a single time. Per the study methods: Amplification of reference gene primers provided the estimated nucleated cell counts. Using immunoSEQ multiplex PCR, the repertoire was profiled, and TCRdb retains in-frame clones only, with some absent. Clone size and V and J calls were adopted from that table, with D and trimming inferred from the DNA. The sample holds around 370,000 clones; nearly 90% are singletons and the top ten take 6.5%. This entry belongs to a study of blood T cell repertoires in COVID-19. Whole-study context: Both acute and convalescent COVID-19 samples were obtained from the United States, Italy and Spain. Nucleic acid was either cDNA or gDNA, and it came from T cells, B-cell-depleted T cells, or PBMCs.

The CDR3 loop spans 16 amino acids. Germline trimming cut 5 bases from V and 5 bases from J; bases unmatched to any gene: 13. The germline V gene has CDR1 SEHNR and CDR2 FQNEAQ (reference sequence). The receptor was isolated from a man aged 18 to 30 with active or convalescent COVID-19. Sample: peripheral blood. V usage is TRBV7-9 and J usage is TRBJ2-3; the match to TRBD2 covers 7 bases. CDR3 amino acids: CASSGKGRDEEDTQYF. CDR3 in DNA: TGTGCCAGCAGCGGAAAGGGGAGGGATGAAGAAGATACGCAGTATTTT.